The 22 T cell receptor beta chains listed next were all sequenced from one sample in a study of T cells in Graves' hyperthyroidism and ophthalmopathy. What was amplified from RNA transcripts were TCR beta CDR3 regions. The HTBI primer set served for first-round RT-PCR of the TCR CDR3. Using its own MiXCR run on the multiplex PCR reads, TCRdb lists one record per CDR3 protein. In the table there are about 640,000 distinct CDR3 sequences, around 21% of which are singletons. Sequencing was performed on blood. These receptors were taken from a man aged 25-45 years with Graves' ophthalmopathy.

This clonotype was observed a few times. The chain carries TRBV20-1 and TRBJ2-1; TRBD1 matches at 8 bases. The CDR3 totals 16 residues. The germline CDR1 and CDR2 sequences are DFQATT and SNEGSKA (reference sequence). With V trimmed by 2 bases and J by 0 bases, 6 bases remained unmatched. This chain's CDR3 is CSARPRTGLSYNEQFF. The CDR3 DNA reads as TGCAGTGCTAGACCTCGGACAGGGCTCTCCTACAATGAGCAGTTCTTC.

The chain uses TRBV5-1 and TRBJ1-1, with D perhaps matching TRBD1 (5 bases). V lost 4 bases to trimming and J lost 4 bases, with 14 bases between them. The CDR3 is 14 residues long. CDR1 is SGHRS, CDR2 YFSETQ, per germline. Written as DNA, the CDR3 is TGCGCCAGCAGCCTAAGCTGGGGACCCACTGAAGCTTTCTTT. Its protein product is CASSLSWGPTEAFF. Drawing the rest from reference TRBV5-1 and TRBJ1-1, the complete variable domain is KAGVTQTPRYLIKTRGQQVTLSCSPISGHRSVSWYQQTPGQGLQFLFEYFSETQRNKGNFPGRFSGRQFSNSRSEMNVSTLELGDSALYLCASSLSWGPTEAFFGQGTRLTVV.

V gene TRBV7-9 combines with J gene TRBJ2-2, with TRBD1 matching 7 bases. V trimming: 4 bases; J trimming: 1 base; junction bases outside the gene matches: 3. The CDR3 runs to 15 residues. From germline, CDR1 is SEHNR and CDR2 FQNEAQ (reference sequence). The CDR3 loop is CASSSGQRNTGELFF. DNA for the CDR3: TGTGCCAGCAGCTCGGGACAGAGGAACACCGGGGAGCTGTTTTTT.

This clonotype was picked up one time. The chain uses TRBV20-1 and TRBJ2-7; 9 bases are shared with TRBD2. V dropped 7 bases and J dropped 5; count of bases not matched to a gene: 6. This CDR3 contains 12 residues. Germline V gene sequence: CDR1 DFQATT, CDR2 SNEGSKA (reference sequence). CDR3 sequence reads: CSVLAGSDEQYF. The CDR3 bases are TGCAGTGTCCTAGCGGGATCGGACGAGCAGTACTTC.

This sequence joins TRBV18 and TRBJ2-1; D unresolved. Trimming removed 3 bases from V and 9 bases from J, with 21 bases in between. Germline V gene data show CDR1 as KGHSH and CDR2 as LQKENI. The CDR3 length is 16 residues. The CDR3 protein is CASSPFSRLGTGEQFF. CDR3 DNA: TGTGCCAGCTCACCGTTCTCCCGGTTGGGTACCGGTGAGCAGTTCTTC.

A remark on this clonotype: A read error may produce the germline difference seen at one junction end. This chain links TRBV7-7 with TRBJ1-1; D gene unclear. CDR1 and CDR2 from the germline V gene are SSHAT and FNYEAQ (reference sequence). This CDR3 is built from 13 residues. The chain's CDR3 is CASSFDENTEAFF. For the CDR3, the DNA is TGTGCTAGCAGCTTCGACGAGAACACTGAAGCTTTCTTT.

V usage is TRBV20-1 and J usage is TRBJ2-2; TRBD2 agrees at 10 bases. V trimming: 1 base; J trimming: 9 bases; junction bases outside the gene matches: 5. The germline CDR1 and CDR2 sequences are DFQATT and SNEGSKA (reference sequence). This CDR3 is built from 14 residues. The CDR3 region has the DNA TGCAGTGCTAGAGCTAGCGGGAGACCCTGGGAGCTGTTTTTT. As protein: CSARASGRPWELFF.

The sample holds a few counts of this clonotype. This chain uses TRBV18 with TRBJ2-2; 7 bases align to TRBD2. Germline loops: CDR1 KGHSH, CDR2 LQKENI. V was clipped by 0 bases and J by 2 bases; unmatched bases: 3. The CDR3 totals 16 residues. CDR3 DNA sequence: TGTGCCAGCTCACCACCCCCTAGCGGTAACACCGGGGAGCTGTTTTTT. It translates to CASSPPPSGNTGELFF.

This clonotype has ten or more counts. CDR3 sequence: CAWRITGNGRRAFF. In DNA, the CDR3 is TGTGCCTGGAGAATAACTGGTAATGGGAGGCGAGCTTTCTTT. V is TRBV30 and J is TRBJ1-1; D gene ambiguous. Trimming shortened V by 3 bases and J by 10 bases, and 21 bases separated the two germline ends. The germline V gene encodes CDR1 GTSNPN and CDR2 SVGIG (reference sequence). The CDR3 is 14 residues long. The variable domain in full, with the rest retrieved from reference TRBV30 and TRBJ1-1, is SQTIHQWPATLVQPVGSPLSLECTVEGTSNPNLYWYRQAAGRGLQLLFYSVGIGQISSEVPQNLSASRPQDRQFILSSKKLLLSDSGFYLCAWRITGNGRRAFFGQGTRLTVV.

This clonotype was counted between two and nine times. In nucleotides, the CDR3 is TGTGCCAGCAGTTACTCTGCGGGATCAGCGCAAGAGACCCAGTACTTC. Translating gives CASSYSAGSAQETQYF. This rearrangement joins TRBV6-2 or TRBV6-3 to TRBJ2-5; maybe TRBD2 (6 bases). Trimming took 0 bases from V and 2 from J, leaving 13 bases between them. Germline V CDR1 and CDR2: MNHEY, SVGEGT. This CDR3 has 16 residues.

This clonotype was counted at least ten times. V gene TRBV5-1 combines with J gene TRBJ2-2; 11 nucleotides line up with TRBD1. CDR1 SGHRS and CDR2 YFSETQ come from the germline V gene. With V trimmed by 6 bases and J by 2 bases, 9 bases remained unmatched. This CDR3 is built from 17 residues. CDR3 sequence: CASNPRTGGSNTGELFF. CDR3 in DNA: TGCGCCAGCAATCCTCGGACAGGGGGCTCTAACACCGGGGAGCTGTTTTTT.

The chain carries TRBV6-5 and TRBJ1-4; a weak D match, TRBD1 (6 bases). Trimming left V 0 bases short and J 3 bases short, with 14 bases between. Germline V lookup: CDR1 MNHEY, CDR2 SVGAGI. This CDR3 comprises 17 residues. CDR3 DNA sequence: TGTGCCAGCAGTTACTCGAGGGGGATAGGATCTAATGAAAAACTGTTTTTT. Residues: CASSYSRGIGSNEKLFF.

V usage is TRBV20-1 and J usage is TRBJ2-7; 9 bases are a match to TRBD1. With V trimmed by 2 bases and J by 9 bases, 11 bases remained unmatched. Germline values: CDR1 DFQATT, CDR2 SNEGSKA (reference sequence). The CDR3 is made up of 14 amino acids. The CDR3 protein is CSARSGTGHLGQYF. The CDR3 nucleotides read TGCAGTGCTAGATCCGGGACAGGGCACCTCGGGCAGTACTTC.

J is TRBJ2-5 and V is TRBV20-1; the D gene is possibly TRBD2 (6 bases). The CDR3 consists of 13 residues. V gave up 0 bases and J gave up 5 bases, with 10 bases separating them. Germline loops: CDR1 DFQATT, CDR2 SNEGSKA (reference sequence). The CDR3 protein is CSARDSGDETQYF. CDR3 sequence (DNA): TGCAGTGCTAGAGATTCGGGAGATGAGACCCAGTACTTC.

This clonotype was counted between two and nine times. The V call is TRBV6-1, the J call TRBJ2-2, with D perhaps matching TRBD1 (5 bases). V was shortened by 5 bases and J by 10 bases, with 11 bases between the two germline ends. The V gene's germline CDR1 is MNHNS and CDR2 SASEGT. The CDR3 totals 12 residues. CDR3 coding DNA: TGTGCCAGCAGTCCAGGGTTAACGGAGCTGTTTTTT. Translating gives CASSPGLTELFF.

This clonotype was observed a few times. This rearrangement joins TRBV5-8 to TRBJ2-3; TRBD1 matches 12 bases. The CDR3 length is 15 residues. V shed 4 bases, J shed 5 bases, and the junction held 5 bases outside the gene matches. The V gene's germline CDR1 is SGHTS and CDR2 YDEGEE. In nucleotides, the CDR3 is TGTGCCAGCAGCGGCTGGGACAGGGGGCAAGATACGCAGTATTTT. Protein product: CASSGWDRGQDTQYF.

Ten or more counts support this clonotype. The V and J genes are TRBV7-2 and TRBJ2-3; D not certain. This CDR3 contains 14 residues. Germline V lookup: CDR1 SGHTA, CDR2 FQGNSA. Trimming took off 1 base at V and 4 bases at J, with 9 bases between the two ends. The CDR3 protein is CASSLELSPDTQYF. The DNA for the CDR3 is TGTGCCAGCAGCTTAGAGCTAAGCCCAGATACGCAGTATTTT.

This clonotype was recorded at least ten times. The rearrangement uses TRBV28 and TRBJ2-7, with D tentatively TRBD1 (6 bases). V was shortened by 4 bases and J by 6 bases, with 13 bases between the two germline ends. Germline assignment: CDR1 MDHEN and CDR2 SYDVKM. This CDR3 is 13 amino acids long. Here the CDR3 reads CASSSHNRAEQYF. CDR3 coding DNA: TGTGCCAGCAGTTCCCATAACAGGGCCGAGCAGTACTTC. Full variable domain (missing parts from reference TRBV28 and TRBJ2-7): DVKVTQSSRYLVKRTGEKVFLECVQDMDHENMFWYRQDPGLGLRLIYFSYDVKMKEKGDIPEGYSVSREKKERFSLILESASTNQTSMYLCASSSHNRAEQYFGPGTRLTVT.

The chain is built from TRBV19 and TRBJ1-1; D is uncertain. Trimming removed 5 bases at V and 6 bases at J, with 13 bases between. This CDR3 spans 13 amino acids. Germline CDR1 and CDR2: LNHDA and SQIVND (reference sequence). The CDR3 sequence: CASSGSSASEAFF. Written as DNA, the CDR3 is TGTGCCAGTAGTGGATCGTCAGCTTCTGAAGCTTTCTTT.

This chain links TRBV4-1 with TRBJ2-3; 11 bases line up with TRBD2. The junction had 8 bases not matched to a gene; V was cut back by 0 bases and J by 6 bases. Germline V gene lookup returns CDR1 MGHRA and CDR2 YSYEKL. This CDR3 has 17 amino acids. CDR3 bases: TGCGCCAGCAGCCAAGATAGGACTAGCGGGTCGTGGGATACGCAGTATTTT. Encoded protein: CASSQDRTSGSWDTQYF.

This clonotype was detected a few times. The chain uses TRBV12-3 or TRBV12-4 and TRBJ1-6, with 8 bases lining up with TRBD1. V lost 1 base, J lost 10 bases, and 9 bases stayed unmatched. This CDR3 comprises 16 residues. CDR3 sequence: CASSLGTGSIRSPLHF. CDR3 nucleotide sequence: TGTGCCAGCAGTTTAGGGACAGGGAGTATACGATCACCCCTCCACTTT.

At least ten counts were recorded for this clonotype. V usage is TRBV3-1 and J usage is TRBJ2-7, with 9 bases lining up with TRBD2. This CDR3 comprises 14 residues. J gave up 3 bases and V 6 bases, and 6 bases lay outside the gene matches. The germline V gene encodes CDR1 LGHDT and CDR2 YNNKEL (reference sequence). CDR3 coding DNA: TGTGCCAGCAGTCAGACTAGCGGATACTACGAGCAGTACTTC. This codes for CASSQTSGYYEQYF.